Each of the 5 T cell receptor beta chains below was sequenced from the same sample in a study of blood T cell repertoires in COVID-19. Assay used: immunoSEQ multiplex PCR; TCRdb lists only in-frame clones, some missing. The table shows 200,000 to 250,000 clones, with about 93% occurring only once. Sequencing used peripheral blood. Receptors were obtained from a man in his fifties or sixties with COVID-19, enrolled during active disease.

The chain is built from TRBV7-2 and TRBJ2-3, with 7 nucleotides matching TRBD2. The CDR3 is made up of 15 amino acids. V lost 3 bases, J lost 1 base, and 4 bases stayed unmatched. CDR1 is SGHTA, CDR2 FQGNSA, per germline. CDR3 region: CASSFGGEGTDTQYF. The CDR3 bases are TGTGCCAGCAGCTTTGGGGGGGAAGGCACAGATACGCAGTATTTT. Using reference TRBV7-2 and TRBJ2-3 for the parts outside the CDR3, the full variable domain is GAGVSQSPSNKVTEKGKDVELRCDPISGHTALYWYRQSLGQGLEFLIYFQGNSAPDKSGLPSDRFSAERTGGSVSTLTIQRTQQEDSAVYLCASSFGGEGTDTQYFGPGTRLTVL.

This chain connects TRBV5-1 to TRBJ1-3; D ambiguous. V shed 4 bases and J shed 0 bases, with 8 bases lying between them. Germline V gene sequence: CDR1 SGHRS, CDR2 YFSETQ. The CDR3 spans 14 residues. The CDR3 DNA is TGCGCCAGCAGCCCTGCCGGCTCTGGAAACACCATATATTTT. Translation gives CASSPAGSGNTIYF.

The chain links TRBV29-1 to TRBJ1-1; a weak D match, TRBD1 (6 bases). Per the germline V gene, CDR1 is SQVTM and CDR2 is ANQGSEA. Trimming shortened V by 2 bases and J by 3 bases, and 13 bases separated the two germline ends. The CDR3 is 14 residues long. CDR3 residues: CSVEWGGEDTEAFF. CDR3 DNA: TGCAGCGTTGAATGGGGGGGCGAAGACACTGAAGCTTTCTTT.

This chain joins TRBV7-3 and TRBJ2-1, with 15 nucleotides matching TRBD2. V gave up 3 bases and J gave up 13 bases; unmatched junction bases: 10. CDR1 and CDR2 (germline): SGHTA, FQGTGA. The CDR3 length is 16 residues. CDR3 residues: CASSFSGLAGGQVQFF. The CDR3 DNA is TGTGCCAGCAGCTTCTCGGGACTAGCGGGGGGCCAGGTCCAGTTCTTC.

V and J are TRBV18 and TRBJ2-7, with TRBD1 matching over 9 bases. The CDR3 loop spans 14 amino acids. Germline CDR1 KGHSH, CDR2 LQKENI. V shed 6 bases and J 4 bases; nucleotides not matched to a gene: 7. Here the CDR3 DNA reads TGTGCCAGCTCCCTGGGACAGGGTTCTTACGAGCAGTACTTC. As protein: CASSLGQGSYEQYF.